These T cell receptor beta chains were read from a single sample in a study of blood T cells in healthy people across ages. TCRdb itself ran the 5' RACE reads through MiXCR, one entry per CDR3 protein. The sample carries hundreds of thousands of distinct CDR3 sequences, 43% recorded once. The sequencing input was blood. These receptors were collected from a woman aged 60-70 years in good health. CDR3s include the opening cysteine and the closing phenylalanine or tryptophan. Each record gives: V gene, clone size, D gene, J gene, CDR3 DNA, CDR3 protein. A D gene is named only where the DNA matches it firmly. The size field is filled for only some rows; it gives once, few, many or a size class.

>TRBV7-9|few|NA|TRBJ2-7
TGTGCCAGCAGCTTAGTCACCGGGGTCATCGGCGAGCAGTACTTC
CASSLVTGVIGEQYF
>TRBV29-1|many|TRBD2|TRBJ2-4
TGCAGCGTTTCGTCGGGAGGGCCGGTATCTAAAAACATTCAGTACTTC
CSVSSGGPVSKNIQYF
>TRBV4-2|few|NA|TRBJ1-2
TGTGCCAGCAGCCAAGAAAAAAGGGTACACTATGGCTACACCTTC
CASSQEKRVHYGYTF
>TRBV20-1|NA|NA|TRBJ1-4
TGCAGTGCTAGAGATTTGGGCTTTAATGAAAAACTGTTTTTT
CSARDLGFNEKLFF
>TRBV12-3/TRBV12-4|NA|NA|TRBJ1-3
TGTGCCAGCAGTTTAGCCGGACAGAACTCTGGAAACACCATATATTTT
CASSLAGQNSGNTIYF
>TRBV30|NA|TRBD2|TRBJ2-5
TGTGCCTGCAGCAGCGGGGGGCGCAGCCAAGAGACCCAGTACTTC
CACSSGGRSQETQYF
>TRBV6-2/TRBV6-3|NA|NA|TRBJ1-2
TGTGCCAGCAGTTACGACGGGACATTAACCTATGGCTACACCTTC
CASSYDGTLTYGYTF
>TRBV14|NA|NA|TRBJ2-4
TGTGCCAGCAGCCAAGATGGGGACTTTGGGGAGGAAGAGCAGTACTTC
CASSQDGDFGEEEQYF
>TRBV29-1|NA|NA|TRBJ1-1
TGCAGCTCCACCCCCGAGGGGGGGAACACTGAAGCTTTCTTT
CSSTPEGGNTEAFF
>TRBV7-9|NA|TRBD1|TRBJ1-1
TGTGCCAGCAGCCACGCCGGGACAGGCTATGGGTACACTGAAGCTTTCTTT
CASSHAGTGYGYTEAFF
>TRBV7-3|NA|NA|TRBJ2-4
TGTGCCAGCAGCTACTTAGAGGCCCCGGGAGAAGCCAAAAACATTCAGTACTTC
CASSYLEAPGEAKNIQYF
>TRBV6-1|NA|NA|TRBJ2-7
TGTGCCAGCAGTGAAGCACAGTTCTCCTACGAGCAGTACTTC
CASSEAQFSYEQYF
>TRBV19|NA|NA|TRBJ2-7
TGTGCCAGTAGTATAGACGAGGGGAGGACCTACGAGCAGTACTTC
CASSIDEGRTYEQYF
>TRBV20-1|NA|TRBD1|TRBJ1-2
TGCAGTGCTAGACCCCCCGGGACAGGGTCTAACTATGGCTACACCTTC
CSARPPGTGSNYGYTF
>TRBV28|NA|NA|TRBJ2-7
TGTGCCAGCAGTAAGTTGGGGACAACCTACGAGCAGTACTTC
CASSKLGTTYEQYF
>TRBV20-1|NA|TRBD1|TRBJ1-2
TGCAGTGCTAGGGATCCGGGACAGGGCTACTATGGCTACACCTTC
CSARDPGQGYYGYTF
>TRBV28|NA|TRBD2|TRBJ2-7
TGTGCCAGCAGCGTTAGCGGGTACAATGAGCAGTACTTC
CASSVSGYNEQYF
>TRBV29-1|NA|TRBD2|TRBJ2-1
TGCAGCGCATCGACTAGCAGATACAATGAGCAGTTCTTC
CSASTSRYNEQFF
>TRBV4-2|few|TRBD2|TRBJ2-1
TGTGCCAGCAGCCAAGCCCGGGGACTAGCGGGGGGTAGCTCCTACAATGAGCAGTTCTTC
CASSQARGLAGGSSYNEQFF
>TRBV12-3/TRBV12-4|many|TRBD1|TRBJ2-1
TGTGCCAGCAGTTTGGCCGGGACAGGCCACAACAATGAGCAGTTCTTC
CASSLAGTGHNNEQFF